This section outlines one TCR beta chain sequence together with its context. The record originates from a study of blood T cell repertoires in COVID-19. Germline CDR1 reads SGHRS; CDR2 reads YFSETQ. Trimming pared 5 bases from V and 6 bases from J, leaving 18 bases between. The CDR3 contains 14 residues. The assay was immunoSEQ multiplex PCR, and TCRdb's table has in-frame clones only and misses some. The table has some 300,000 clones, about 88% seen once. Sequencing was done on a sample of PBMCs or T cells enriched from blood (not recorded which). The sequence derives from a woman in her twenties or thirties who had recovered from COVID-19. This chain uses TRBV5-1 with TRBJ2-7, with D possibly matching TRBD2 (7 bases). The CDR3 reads CASSQGLQGSEQYF. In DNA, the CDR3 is TGCGCCAGCAGTCAGGGACTACAGGGTTCCGAGCAGTACTTC.